The rows below give T cell receptor beta chains drawn from one sample of a study of human T cells and chemical hapten exposure. MiXCR, run by TCRdb on the 5' RACE reads, gives a single entry per CDR3 protein. Of roughly 82,000 distinct CDR3 sequences in the sample, 15% to 20% were seen once. The receptors shown here come from a female donor in good health. CDR3s include the opening cysteine and the closing phenylalanine or tryptophan. Rows may omit the clone size; those that give it use once, few, many or a size class.

j_call,clone_size,v_call,cdr3_aa
TRBJ2-5,NA,TRBV6-1,CASSELGIAGAYGETQYF
TRBJ2-3,NA,TRBV28,CANSPAGALPTQYF
TRBJ1-1,few,TRBV7-9,CASSSPEDSSPTEAFF
TRBJ1-4,NA,TRBV20-1,CSARDPGQGPLRLFF
TRBJ2-1,NA,TRBV7-9,CASSLSRGVFNEQFF
TRBJ1-1,many,TRBV5-1,CASSPDGQPNTEAFF
TRBJ1-2,NA,TRBV28,CASRGQGSYGYTF
TRBJ1-1,NA,TRBV2,CASNLDRGVWAFF
TRBJ2-3,NA,TRBV6-5,CASTLSSRDTQYF
TRBJ2-3,NA,TRBV29-1,CSVVRDRVTDTQYF
TRBJ2-4,NA,TRBV10-3,CAISEMVLAKNIQYF
TRBJ2-1,NA,TRBV6-2/TRBV6-3,CASRRGNEQFF
TRBJ1-2,few,TRBV6-1,CASSPRPARANYGYTF
TRBJ1-1,NA,TRBV6-6,CASARQQNTEAFF
TRBJ2-6,NA,TRBV28,CASSRTSVGANVLTF
TRBJ2-6,few,TRBV6-5,CASSQGATGANVLTF
TRBJ2-7,NA,TRBV5-1,CASSGQSALFEQYF
TRBJ1-2,NA,TRBV5-6,CASSLAAARNYGYTF
TRBJ1-3,few,TRBV7-2,CASSLGPAVSGNTIYF
TRBJ1-5,NA,TRBV6-2/TRBV6-3,CASKYRSNQPQHF
TRBJ1-5,few,TRBV12-3/TRBV12-4,CASSPTGGDQPQHF
TRBJ1-2,few,TRBV28,CASLPGQGAFGYTF
TRBJ2-1,NA,TRBV5-6,CASSLGGPEDLYNEQFF
TRBJ2-2,few,TRBV12-3/TRBV12-4,CASSPGTSGFTGELFF
TRBJ2-3,few,TRBV28,CASSRGSPRADTQYF
TRBJ2-3,few,TRBV25-1,CASSESGGMWDTQYF
TRBJ1-2,NA,TRBV6-5,CASSPRGRNYGYTF
TRBJ2-2,many,TRBV12-3/TRBV12-4,CASSFDGDTGELFF
TRBJ2-2,NA,TRBV29-1,CSVGNTGELFF
TRBJ2-2,many,TRBV6-5,CASTITGTGELFF
TRBJ1-5,NA,TRBV18,CASSPPGQGAIQPQHF
TRBJ2-7,NA,TRBV12-3/TRBV12-4,CASSLVSSSSEQYF
TRBJ2-6,NA,TRBV3-1,CASSQEERGANVLTF
TRBJ1-2,few,TRBV6-6,CASSYPTTGTGYGYTF
TRBJ1-5,NA,TRBV6-2/TRBV6-3,CASSPPGTGVNQPQHF
TRBJ2-1,few,TRBV20-1,CSARDQTGDSYNEQFF
TRBJ2-2,NA,TRBV20-1,CSAMRRTANTGELFF
TRBJ2-7,few,TRBV28,CASSYSGPSYEQYF
TRBJ1-2,NA,TRBV30,CAWRRGVLGYTF
TRBJ2-5,NA,TRBV28,CASSLFPGGETQYF
TRBJ2-3,few,TRBV7-2,CASRERLAVSTDTQYF
TRBJ2-1,many,TRBV29-1,CSAGSGRVNNEQFF
TRBJ1-6,few,TRBV2,CASVVQGDNSPLHF
TRBJ2-3,many,TRBV6-2/TRBV6-3,CASSYSGGATDTQYF
TRBJ2-3,NA,TRBV5-1,CASSLALSASTDTQYF
TRBJ1-1,NA,TRBV20-1,CSARNDRMNTEAFF
TRBJ2-3,many,TRBV7-8,CASTGRTTDTQYF
TRBJ1-4,NA,TRBV5-1,CASSPQGAANEKLFF
TRBJ2-1,NA,TRBV3-1,CASSRGRQGTTFAQFF
TRBJ2-6,many,TRBV5-1,CASSLATGANVLTF
TRBJ1-2,few,TRBV6-5,CASSWAGFNYGYTF
TRBJ1-5,NA,TRBV6-2/TRBV6-3,CASSSGVRSRSNQPQHF
TRBJ1-2,NA,TRBV7-9,CASSLDREANYGYTF
TRBJ2-7,few,TRBV5-1,CASSLGLAGSYEQYF
TRBJ1-1,NA,TRBV2,CAGRPGQEAFF
TRBJ1-1,few,TRBV4-2,CASRLEPAGPNTEAFF
TRBJ2-5,NA,TRBV5-1,CASSLIGLAGPQETQYF
TRBJ2-7,medium-sized,TRBV20-1,CSARDPASGDSYEQYF
TRBJ1-1,few,TRBV6-5,CASSYSWTVMNTEAFF
TRBJ2-3,NA,TRBV6-6,CASSYYLETDTQYF